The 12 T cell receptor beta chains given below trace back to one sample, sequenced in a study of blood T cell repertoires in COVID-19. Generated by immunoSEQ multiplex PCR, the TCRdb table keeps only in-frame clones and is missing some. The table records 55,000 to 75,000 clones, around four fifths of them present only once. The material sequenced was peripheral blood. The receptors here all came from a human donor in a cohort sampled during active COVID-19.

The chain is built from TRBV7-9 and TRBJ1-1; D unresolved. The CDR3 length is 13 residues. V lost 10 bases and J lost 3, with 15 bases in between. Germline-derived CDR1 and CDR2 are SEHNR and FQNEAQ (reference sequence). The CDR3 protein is CATPLDYDTEAFF. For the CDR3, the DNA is TGTGCCACTCCACTAGATTACGACACTGAAGCTTTCTTT.

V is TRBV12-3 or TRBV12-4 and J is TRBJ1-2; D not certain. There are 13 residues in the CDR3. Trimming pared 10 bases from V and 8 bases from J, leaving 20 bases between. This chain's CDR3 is CATSTGRTSGYTF. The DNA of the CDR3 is TGTGCCACCTCGACGGGCAGGACTAGCGGCTACACCTTC.

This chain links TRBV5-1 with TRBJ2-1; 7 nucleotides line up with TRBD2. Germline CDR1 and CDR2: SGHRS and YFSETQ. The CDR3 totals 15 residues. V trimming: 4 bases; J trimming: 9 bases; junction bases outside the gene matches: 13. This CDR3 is CASSQFGAGVGEQFF. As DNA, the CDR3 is TGCGCCAGCAGCCAATTCGGGGCGGGAGTGGGTGAGCAGTTCTTC.

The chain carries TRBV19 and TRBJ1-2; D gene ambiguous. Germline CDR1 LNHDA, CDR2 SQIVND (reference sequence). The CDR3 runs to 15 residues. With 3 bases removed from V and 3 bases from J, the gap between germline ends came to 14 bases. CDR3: CASSISPGIDYGYTF. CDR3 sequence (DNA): TGTGCCAGTAGTATCTCCCCGGGAATCGACTATGGCTACACCTTC.

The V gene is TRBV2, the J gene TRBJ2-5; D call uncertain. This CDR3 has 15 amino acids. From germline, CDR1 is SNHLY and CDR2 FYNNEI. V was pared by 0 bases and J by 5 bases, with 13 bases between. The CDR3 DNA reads TGTGCCAGCAGTGAAGCGCGTAGGTCCGGGGAGACCCAGTACTTC. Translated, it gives CASSEARRSGETQYF.

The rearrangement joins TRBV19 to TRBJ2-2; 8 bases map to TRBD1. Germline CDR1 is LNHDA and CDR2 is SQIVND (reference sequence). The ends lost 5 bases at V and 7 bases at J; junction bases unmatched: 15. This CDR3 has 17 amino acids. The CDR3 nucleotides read TGTGCCAGTAGTTCGTGGACAGGGATCGGAGTCGGCGGGGAGCTGTTTTTT. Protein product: CASSSWTGIGVGGELFF.

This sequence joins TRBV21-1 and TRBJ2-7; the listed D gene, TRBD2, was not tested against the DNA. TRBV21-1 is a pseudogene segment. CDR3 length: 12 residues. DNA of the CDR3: TGTGCCAGCAGCAGCGGGAACTACGAGCAGTACTTC. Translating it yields CASSSGNYEQYF.

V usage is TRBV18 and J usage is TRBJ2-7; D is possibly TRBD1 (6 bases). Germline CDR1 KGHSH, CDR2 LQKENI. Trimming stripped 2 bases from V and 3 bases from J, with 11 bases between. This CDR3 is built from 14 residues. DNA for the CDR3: TGTGCCAGCTCACCAGGGGGCTCCGTCTACGAGCAGTACTTC. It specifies CASSPGGSVYEQYF.

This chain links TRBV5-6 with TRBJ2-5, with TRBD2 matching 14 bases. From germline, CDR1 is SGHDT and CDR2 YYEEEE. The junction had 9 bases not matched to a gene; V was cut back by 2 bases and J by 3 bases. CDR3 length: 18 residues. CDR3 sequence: CASSLPGLAGVEKETQYF. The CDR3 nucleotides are TGTGCCAGCAGCTTACCGGGACTAGCGGGAGTTGAAAAAGAGACCCAGTACTTC.

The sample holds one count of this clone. This CDR3 reads CASRQGEYEFFF. CDR3 in DNA: TGTGCCAGCCGACAGGGGGAGTATGAGTTTTTCTTT. V usage is TRBV12-3 or TRBV12-4 and J usage is TRBJ1-1; 9 bases line up with TRBD1. There are 12 residues in the CDR3. Germline trimming cut 8 bases from V and 13 bases from J; bases unmatched to any gene: 11.

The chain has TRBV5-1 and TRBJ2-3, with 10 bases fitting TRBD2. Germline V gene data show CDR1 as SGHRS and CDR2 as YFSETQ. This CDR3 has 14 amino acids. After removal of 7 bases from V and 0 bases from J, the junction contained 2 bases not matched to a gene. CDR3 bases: TGCGCCAGCCATAGCGGGGGGAGCACAGATACGCAGTATTTT. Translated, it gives CASHSGGSTDTQYF.

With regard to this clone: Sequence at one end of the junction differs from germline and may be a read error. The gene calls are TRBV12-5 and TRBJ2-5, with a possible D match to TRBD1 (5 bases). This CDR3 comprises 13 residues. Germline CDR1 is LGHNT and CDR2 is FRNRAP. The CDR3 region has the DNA TGTGCTAGTGGTTTGACGACAGAGTCCAGCCTAAACTTC. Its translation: CASGLTTESSLNF.